The rows below give T cell receptor beta chains drawn from one sample of a study of blood T cell repertoires in COVID-19. Sequencing used immunoSEQ multiplex PCR; TCRdb keeps in-frame clones, though not all of them. The sample yields just over 65,000 clones, 80% to 90% seen once. The sample was peripheral blood. The receptors come from a man aged 25-45 years with acute or convalescent COVID-19. Each CDR3 is given with its conserved first and last residue. A D gene is named only where the DNA matches it firmly. Only some rows state a clone size, as once, few, many or a class for expanded clones.

TRBV9,TRBJ1-1,NA,NA,TGTGCCAGCAGCGTAGCGGGGGGCTCTGAAGCTTTCTTT,CASSVAGGSEAFF
TRBV6-1,TRBJ2-4,few,TRBD1,TGTGCCAGCAGTGAAACAGGGGAAAACATTCAGTACTTC,CASSETGENIQYF
TRBV10-2,TRBJ2-3,NA,TRBD2,TGCGCCAGCAGCCTACCGGGAGCGGGACCCACAGATACGCAGTATTTT,CASSLPGAGPTDTQYF
TRBV6-5,TRBJ2-1,NA,NA,TGTGCCAGCACCAGACCGGGTGTAGTTAATGAGCAGTTCTTC,CASTRPGVVNEQFF
TRBV28,TRBJ1-6,NA,NA,TGTGCCAGCAGTCCCCGGTCGTATAATTCACCCCTCCACTTT,CASSPRSYNSPLHF
TRBV29-1,TRBJ2-1,NA,TRBD1,TGCAGCGCTCCGCAGGACAGGGGAATATACAATGAGCAGTTCTTC,CSAPQDRGIYNEQFF
TRBV19,TRBJ1-1,NA,TRBD1,TGTGCCAGTAGGGAGACAGGGCTCACTGAAGCTTTCTTT,CASRETGLTEAFF
TRBV11-3,TRBJ2-3,once,TRBD2,TGTGCCAGCAGCTCCGGACTAGCGGCTAACACAGATACGCAGTATTTT,CASSSGLAANTDTQYF
TRBV4-1,TRBJ2-1,NA,NA,TGCGCCAGCAGCCAAGGTCTTAGCGACGCCGATGAGCAGTTCTTC,CASSQGLSDADEQFF
TRBV6-2/TRBV6-3,TRBJ2-1,NA,NA,TGTGCCAGCAGTTACTCGATGGAGAACAATGAGCAGTTCTTC,CASSYSMENNEQFF
TRBV9,TRBJ2-5,NA,TRBD2,TGTGCCAGCAGCGTAGGTAGCGGGAGTTTAGTGGAGACCCAGTACTTC,CASSVGSGSLVETQYF
TRBV6-5,TRBJ2-3,few,TRBD1,TGTGCCAGCAGGGACGGACAGGTAGAAACAGATACGCAGTATTTT,CASRDGQVETDTQYF
TRBV5-1,TRBJ2-7,NA,NA,TGCGCCAGCAGCTTGGACAGGGTTCCTAAGGCATACGAGCAGTACTTC,CASSLDRVPKAYEQYF
TRBV10-3,TRBJ2-7,NA,TRBD2,TGTGCCATCAGTGAGTCGACTAGCGGGTCCTACGAGCAGTACTTC,CAISESTSGSYEQYF
TRBV6-5,TRBJ2-1,NA,NA,TGTGCCAGCAGTTACCAGGGGCAGAGCTCCTACAATGAGCAGTTCTTC,CASSYQGQSSYNEQFF
TRBV19,TRBJ1-1,NA,NA,TGTGCCAGTAGTCCCCGCAGGGGAGGGTTGAACACTGAAGCTTTCTTT,CASSPRRGGLNTEAFF
TRBV5-6,TRBJ2-7,NA,NA,TGTGCCAGCAGCTTGCGACAAGCCTACGAGCAGTACTTC,CASSLRQAYEQYF
TRBV7-9,TRBJ2-1,NA,NA,TGTGCCAGCAGCTTAATAGCTATCGATGAGCAGTTCTTC,CASSLIAIDEQFF